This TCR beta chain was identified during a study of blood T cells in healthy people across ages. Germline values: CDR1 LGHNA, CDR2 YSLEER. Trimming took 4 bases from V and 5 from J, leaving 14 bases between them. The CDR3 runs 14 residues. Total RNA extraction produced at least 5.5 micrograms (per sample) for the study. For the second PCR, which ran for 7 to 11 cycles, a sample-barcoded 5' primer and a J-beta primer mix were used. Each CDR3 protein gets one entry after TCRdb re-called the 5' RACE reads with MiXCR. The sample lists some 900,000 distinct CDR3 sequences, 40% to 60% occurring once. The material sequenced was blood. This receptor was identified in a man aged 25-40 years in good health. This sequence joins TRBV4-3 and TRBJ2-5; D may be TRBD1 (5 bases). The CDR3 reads CASSREGVGETQYF. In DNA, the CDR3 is TGCGCCAGCAGCCGGGAAGGGGTAGGCGAGACCCAGTACTTC.